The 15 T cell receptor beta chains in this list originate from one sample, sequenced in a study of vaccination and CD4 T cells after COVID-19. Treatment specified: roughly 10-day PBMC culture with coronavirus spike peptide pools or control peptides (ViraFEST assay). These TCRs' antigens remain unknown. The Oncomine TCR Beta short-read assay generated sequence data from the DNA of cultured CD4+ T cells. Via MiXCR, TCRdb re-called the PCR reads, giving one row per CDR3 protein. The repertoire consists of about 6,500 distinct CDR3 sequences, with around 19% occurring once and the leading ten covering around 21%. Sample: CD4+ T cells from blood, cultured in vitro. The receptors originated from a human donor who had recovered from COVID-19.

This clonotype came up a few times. CDR3 nucleotides: TGTGCCAGCAGCTTAATTCGGGACAAACCCTACGAGCAGTACTTC. As protein: CASSLIRDKPYEQYF. The J gene is TRBJ2-7, the V gene TRBV11-2; D may be TRBD1 (6 bases). The length of the CDR3 is 15 residues. Per germline, CDR1 SGHAT and CDR2 FQNNGV. Trimming cost V 2 bases and J 2 bases, with 13 bases left between them.

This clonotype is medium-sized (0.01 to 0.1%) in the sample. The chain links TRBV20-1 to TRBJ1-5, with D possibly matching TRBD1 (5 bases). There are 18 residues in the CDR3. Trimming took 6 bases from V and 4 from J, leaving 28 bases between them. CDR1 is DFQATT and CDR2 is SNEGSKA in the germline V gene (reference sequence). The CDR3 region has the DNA TGCAGTGCAATACAGGACTCCCTCGGGTTCCAACGTAATCAGCCCCAGCATTTT. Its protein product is CSAIQDSLGFQRNQPQHF.

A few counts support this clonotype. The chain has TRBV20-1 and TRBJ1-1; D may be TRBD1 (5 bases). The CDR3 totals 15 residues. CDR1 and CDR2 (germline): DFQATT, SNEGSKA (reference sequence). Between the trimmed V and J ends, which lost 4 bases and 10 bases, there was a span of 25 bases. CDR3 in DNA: TGCAGTGCTAATGTCGGCGGGGCCAACCCATGGGGAGCTTTCTTT. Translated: CSANVGGANPWGAFF.

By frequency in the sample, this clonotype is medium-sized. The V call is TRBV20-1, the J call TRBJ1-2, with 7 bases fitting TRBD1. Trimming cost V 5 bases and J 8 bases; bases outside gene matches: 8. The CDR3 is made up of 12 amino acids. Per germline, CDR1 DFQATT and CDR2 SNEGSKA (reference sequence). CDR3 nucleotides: TGCAGTGCTCCCTGGACAGGAACAGGCTACACCTTC. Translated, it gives CSAPWTGTGYTF.

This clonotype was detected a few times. CDR3 nucleotides: TGTGCCAGTACTAGGTTGGTTGGGAGCGCCGGCGGGGAGCTGTTTTTT. It translates to CASTRLVGSAGGELFF. The genes are TRBV19 and TRBJ2-2; D is possibly TRBD2 (5 bases). CDR1 LNHDA and CDR2 SQIVND come from the germline V gene (reference sequence). With 7 bases removed from V and 7 bases from J, the gap between germline ends came to 22 bases. The CDR3 runs 16 residues.

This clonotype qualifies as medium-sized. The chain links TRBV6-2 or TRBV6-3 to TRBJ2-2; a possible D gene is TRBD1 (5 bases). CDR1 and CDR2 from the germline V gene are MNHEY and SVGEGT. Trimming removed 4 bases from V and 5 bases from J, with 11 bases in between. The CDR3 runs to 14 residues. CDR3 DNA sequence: TGTGCCAGCAGTTTTTCAGGGCGAACCGGGGAGCTGTTTTTT. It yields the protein CASSFSGRTGELFF.

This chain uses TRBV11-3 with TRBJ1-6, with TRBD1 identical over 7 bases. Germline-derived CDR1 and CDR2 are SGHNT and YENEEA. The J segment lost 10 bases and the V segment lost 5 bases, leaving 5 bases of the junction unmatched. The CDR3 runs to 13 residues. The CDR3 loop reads CASSRDSISPLHF. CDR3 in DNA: TGTGCCAGCAGCCGGGACAGTATCTCACCCCTCCACTTT. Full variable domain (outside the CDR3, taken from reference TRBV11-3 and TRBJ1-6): EAGVVQSPRYKIIEKKQPVAFWCNPISGHNTLYWYLQNLGQGPELLIRYENEEAVDDSQLPKDRFSAERLKGVDSTLKIQPAELGDSAVYLCASSRDSISPLHFGNGTRLTVT.

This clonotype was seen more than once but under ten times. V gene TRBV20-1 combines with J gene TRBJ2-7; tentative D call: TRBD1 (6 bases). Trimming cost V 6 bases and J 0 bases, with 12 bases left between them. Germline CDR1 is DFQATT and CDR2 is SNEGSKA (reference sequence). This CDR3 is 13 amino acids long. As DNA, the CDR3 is TGCAGTGCCAACCGGGACAACTCCTACGAGCAGTACTTC. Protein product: CSANRDNSYEQYF.

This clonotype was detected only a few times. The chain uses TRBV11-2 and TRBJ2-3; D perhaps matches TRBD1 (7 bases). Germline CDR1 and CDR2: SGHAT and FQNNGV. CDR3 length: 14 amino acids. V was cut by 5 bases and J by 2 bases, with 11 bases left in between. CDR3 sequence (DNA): TGTGCCAGCAGCCCAGGGGGGATCACAGATACGCAGTATTTT. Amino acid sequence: CASSPGGITDTQYF.

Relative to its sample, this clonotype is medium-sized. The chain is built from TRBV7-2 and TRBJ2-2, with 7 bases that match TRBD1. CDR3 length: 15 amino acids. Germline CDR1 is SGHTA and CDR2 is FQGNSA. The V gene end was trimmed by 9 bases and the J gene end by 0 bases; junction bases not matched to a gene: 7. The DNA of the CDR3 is TGTGCCAGTCGCCCAGGGGGAACGAACACCGGGGAGCTGTTTTTT. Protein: CASRPGGTNTGELFF.

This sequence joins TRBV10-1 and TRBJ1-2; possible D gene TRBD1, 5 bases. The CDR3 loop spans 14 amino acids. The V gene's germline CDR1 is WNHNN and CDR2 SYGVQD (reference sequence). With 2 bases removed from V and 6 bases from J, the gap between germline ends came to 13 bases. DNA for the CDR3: TGCGCCAGCAGTGAGGCCGGGGACCCACATGGCTACACCTTC. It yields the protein CASSEAGDPHGYTF.

In nucleotides, the CDR3 is TGTGCCAGCAGTTACGACCAGCGGGGGCCAACAGATACGCAGTATTTT. Its translation is CASSYDQRGPTDTQYF. The rearrangement joins TRBV6-5 to TRBJ2-3, with 8 bases that match TRBD2. The length of the CDR3 is 16 residues. The germline gives CDR1 MNHEY, CDR2 SVGAGI. Trimming removed 2 bases from V and 3 bases from J; junction bases left unmatched: 7.

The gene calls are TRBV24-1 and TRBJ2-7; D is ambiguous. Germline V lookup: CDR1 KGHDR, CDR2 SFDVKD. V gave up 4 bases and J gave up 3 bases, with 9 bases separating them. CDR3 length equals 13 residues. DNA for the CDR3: TGTGCCACCAGTGAGGGTCAAAACTACGAGCAGTACTTC. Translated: CATSEGQNYEQYF.

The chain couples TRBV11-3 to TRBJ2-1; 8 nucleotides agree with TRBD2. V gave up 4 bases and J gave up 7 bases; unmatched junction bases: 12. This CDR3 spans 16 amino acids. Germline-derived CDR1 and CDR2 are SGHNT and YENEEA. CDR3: CASSSYPGRGVNEQFF. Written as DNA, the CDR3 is TGTGCCAGCAGCTCCTACCCCGGGAGGGGAGTTAATGAGCAGTTCTTC.

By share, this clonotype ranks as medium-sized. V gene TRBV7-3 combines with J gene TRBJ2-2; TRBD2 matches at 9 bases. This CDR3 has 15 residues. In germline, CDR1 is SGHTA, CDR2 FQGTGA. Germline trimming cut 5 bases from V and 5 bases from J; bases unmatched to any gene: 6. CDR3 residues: CASSQGLAATGELFF. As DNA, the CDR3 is TGTGCCAGCAGCCAGGGACTAGCAGCTACCGGGGAGCTGTTTTTT.